This is a list of T cell receptor beta chains from one sample in a study of T-cell reconstitution after alpha-beta-depleted transplantation in children. TCRdb reprocessed the PCR reads with MiXCR, giving one entry per CDR3 protein. The table includes some 830,000 distinct CDR3 sequences, around 15% detected once. The sample here was PBMCs, mostly from graft donor cells, taken 360 days after TCRalphabeta/CD19-depleted stem cell transplant. Every receptor here comes from a male patient under 18 who had a stem cell transplant for acute lymphoblastic leukemia, so the T cells may come from the graft donor. The CDR3 runs from the conserved cysteine through the conserved F or W. The D gene is left open where the match is weak. For some rows the clone size is stated as once, few or many, or as a class when expanded; others skip it.

>-|TRBJ1-1|-|TRBV19
CASSVDKGVDTEAFF
TGTGCCAGTAGTGTTGACAAGGGGGTCGACACTGAAGCTTTCTTT
>-|TRBJ2-7|-|TRBV6-5
CASSYLGALYEQYF
TGTGCCAGCAGTTACCTTGGGGCTCTCTACGAGCAGTACTTC
>TRBD2|TRBJ2-2|-|TRBV12-3/TRBV12-4
CASSGPYGRAKITGELFF
TGTGCCAGCAGTGGGCCCTACGGGAGGGCCAAGATCACCGGGGAGCTGTTTTTT
>TRBD1|TRBJ1-1|few|TRBV5-1
CASTPPGGDEAFF
TGCGCCAGCACCCCTCCAGGGGGAGATGAAGCTTTCTTT
>TRBD2|TRBJ2-7|-|TRBV7-8
CASSFGGLAGGYSYEQYF
TGTGCCAGCAGCTTTGGAGGACTAGCGGGAGGGTACTCCTACGAGCAGTACTTC
>-|TRBJ1-5|-|TRBV6-2/TRBV6-3
CASSYSWRAAQPQHF
TGTGCCAGCAGTTACTCGTGGAGGGCAGCTCAGCCCCAGCATTTT
>-|TRBJ1-2|-|TRBV10-3
CAISVPLGAFNYGYTF
TGTGCCATCAGTGTCCCCCTCGGGGCCTTTAACTATGGCTACACCTTC
>-|TRBJ1-5|few|TRBV6-2/TRBV6-3
CASSYLIGASNQPQHF
TGTGCCAGCAGTTACTTGATCGGGGCTAGCAATCAGCCCCAGCATTTT
>TRBD1|TRBJ2-7|-|TRBV7-3
CASRETGAREQYF
TGTGCCAGCAGGGAAACAGGGGCGCGGGAGCAGTACTTC
>TRBD2|TRBJ2-5|few|TRBV5-1
CASSSPAGLAGGETQYF
TGCGCCAGCAGCTCGCCTGCGGGACTAGCGGGAGGAGAGACCCAGTACTTC
>TRBD2|TRBJ2-2|-|TRBV27
CASSLLTSGIGELFF
TGTGCCAGCAGTCTGCTGACTAGCGGGATCGGGGAGCTGTTTTTT
>TRBD2|TRBJ2-7|-|TRBV7-9
CASSPRASGTYEQYF
TGTGCCAGCAGCCCGCGGGCTAGCGGGACCTACGAGCAGTACTTC
>TRBD2|TRBJ2-7|-|TRBV29-1
CSASIGLAYEQYF
TGCAGCGCATCTATAGGACTAGCCTACGAGCAGTACTTC
>TRBD1|TRBJ2-1|-|TRBV5-1
CASSLEGQLTFNEQFF
TGCGCCAGCAGCTTGGAGGGACAGCTGACGTTCAATGAGCAGTTCTTC
>-|TRBJ2-3|few|TRBV2
CASSEAFHNTQYF
TGTGCCAGCAGTGAAGCATTCCACAATACGCAGTATTTT
>TRBD1|TRBJ1-2|few|TRBV9
CASSTTGAMHYGYTF
TGTGCCAGCTCAACGACAGGGGCGATGCACTATGGCTACACCTTC
>TRBD2|TRBJ2-5|-|TRBV5-1
CASSTRAGVETQYF
TGCGCCAGCAGCACGAGAGCGGGAGTCGAGACCCAGTACTTC
>-|TRBJ1-5|few|TRBV28
CASIRDTVIGSNQPQHF
TGTGCCAGTATCCGGGACACAGTTATAGGTAGCAATCAGCCCCAGCATTTT
>-|TRBJ2-1|few|TRBV29-1
CSVEAEQFF
TGCAGCGTTGAGGCTGAGCAGTTCTTC
>-|TRBJ2-7|few|TRBV4-1
CASSQEGVFSYEQYF
TGCGCCAGCAGCCAAGAAGGGGTTTTCTCCTACGAGCAGTACTTC
>TRBD1|TRBJ2-2|many|TRBV5-1
CASSKGTVSAGELFF
TGCGCCAGCAGCAAAGGGACAGTCTCGGCCGGGGAGCTGTTTTTT
>TRBD2|TRBJ2-1|-|TRBV18
CASSPTSTSGRMGGEQFF
TGTGCCAGCTCACCGACCTCGACTAGCGGGAGAATGGGTGGTGAGCAGTTCTTC